These T cell receptor beta chains were read from a single sample in a study of T-cell reconstitution after alpha-beta-depleted transplantation in children. TCRdb re-derived calls from the PCR reads in MiXCR, one entry per CDR3 protein. The data contain more than 550,000 distinct CDR3 sequences, over 9.5% of them singletons. Here the sequenced sample was PBMCs from the stem cell graft donor, taken from the stem cell graft. Source of these receptors: a human donor who donated a stem cell graft to a child with acute myeloid leukemia. CDR3s include the opening cysteine and the closing phenylalanine or tryptophan. Fields, in order: J gene, clone size, V gene, D gene, CDR3 protein, CDR3 DNA. D genes are given only for firm matches. Expanded clones are given a class, and other clones once, few, many or no size at all.

TRBJ2-2	.	TRBV3-1	.	CASSLWGARGELFF	TGTGCCAGCAGCCTTTGGGGAGCACGCGGGGAGCTGTTTTTT
TRBJ2-7	many	TRBV4-2	.	CASSQEGPGSYEQYF	TGTGCCAGCAGCCAAGAGGGTCCAGGGTCCTACGAGCAGTACTTC
TRBJ2-5	many	TRBV28	.	CASSPPTFMETQYF	TGTGCCAGCAGTCCACCGACATTCATGGAGACCCAGTACTTC
TRBJ2-5	many	TRBV12-3/TRBV12-4	TRBD1	CASRLGQGAGYQETQYF	TGTGCCAGCAGGCTGGGACAGGGGGCCGGGTACCAAGAGACCCAGTACTTC
TRBJ1-1	.	TRBV30	.	CASGVGDQRTEAFF	TGTGCAAGCGGGGTCGGGGATCAGAGGACTGAAGCTTTCTTT
TRBJ2-4	few	TRBV9	.	CASSPRTETLAKNIQYF	TGTGCCAGCAGCCCCCGGACGGAAACTCTAGCCAAAAACATTCAGTACTTC
TRBJ2-7	.	TRBV5-1	.	CASSLAQGSTYEQYF	TGCGCCAGCAGCTTGGCCCAGGGCTCCACCTACGAGCAGTACTTC
TRBJ1-1	many	TRBV7-8	TRBD1	CASSLMSGGNTEAFF	TGTGCCAGCAGCTTAATGTCAGGGGGCAACACTGAAGCTTTCTTT
TRBJ2-5	many	TRBV7-3	.	CASSQGDLRGRGPETQYF	TGTGCCAGCAGCCAAGGCGACTTGCGGGGAAGAGGTCCAGAGACCCAGTACTTC
TRBJ1-1	.	TRBV25-1	.	CASRAFSEAFF	TGTGCCAGCAGGGCTTTCTCCGAAGCTTTCTTT
TRBJ2-2	many	TRBV7-9	.	CASSRGQNTGELFF	TGTGCCAGCAGCCGCGGCCAGAACACCGGGGAGCTGTTTTTT
TRBJ2-4	few	TRBV3-1	.	CASSQVNGNIQYF	TGTGCCAGCAGCCAAGTAAATGGGAACATTCAGTACTTC
TRBJ2-7	many	TRBV20-1	TRBD2	CSARVPAGGYEQYF	TGCAGTGCTAGAGTCCCAGCGGGAGGCTACGAGCAGTACTTC
TRBJ1-2	.	TRBV25-1	TRBD1	CASGETGSDYGYTF	TGTGCCAGCGGGGAGACAGGGTCCGATTATGGCTACACCTTC
TRBJ2-7	.	TRBV12-3/TRBV12-4	TRBD2	CASSQKGWGGEQYF	TGTGCCAGCAGTCAAAAGGGATGGGGGGGCGAGCAGTACTTC
TRBJ1-4	.	TRBV7-2	.	CASSFDREKLFF	TGTGCCAGCAGCTTTGACAGGGAAAAACTGTTTTTT
TRBJ2-1	.	TRBV4-3	.	CASSQASGGVSYNEQFF	TGCGCCAGCAGCCAAGCTTCGGGCGGTGTTTCCTACAATGAGCAGTTCTTC
TRBJ2-5	many	TRBV20-1	TRBD2	CSANIGSGRQETQYF	TGCAGTGCCAATATAGGGAGCGGGAGGCAAGAGACCCAGTACTTC
TRBJ2-2	few	TRBV7-2	.	CASSLELLTGELFF	TGTGCCAGCAGCTTGGAACTACTCACCGGGGAGCTGTTTTTT
TRBJ1-1	.	TRBV28	.	CASYDTEAFF	TGTGCCAGTTACGACACTGAAGCTTTCTTT
TRBJ2-7	many	TRBV29-1	TRBD1	CSAGQGFNEQYF	TGCAGCGCCGGACAGGGTTTCAACGAGCAGTACTTC
TRBJ2-1	many	TRBV12-3/TRBV12-4	.	CASSPGTNYNEQFF	TGTGCCAGCAGTCCGGGGACCAACTACAATGAGCAGTTCTTC
TRBJ1-1	.	TRBV12-3/TRBV12-4	TRBD1	CASSRLPDRGWGEAFF	TGTGCCAGCAGTCGACTACCGGACAGGGGATGGGGTGAAGCTTTCTTT
TRBJ2-1	.	TRBV5-1	TRBD2	CASSLRRLAASYNEQFF	TGCGCCAGCAGCTTGAGGCGACTAGCGGCGTCCTACAATGAGCAGTTCTTC
TRBJ2-1	.	TRBV6-2/TRBV6-3	TRBD2	CASWLAGGSYNEQFF	TGTGCCAGCTGGCTAGCGGGAGGATCTTACAATGAGCAGTTCTTC
TRBJ1-5	many	TRBV7-2	.	CASSLVGQGNQPQHF	TGTGCCAGCAGCTTAGTTGGGCAGGGGAATCAGCCCCAGCATTTT
TRBJ2-3	.	TRBV20-1	TRBD2	CSAWTSVTDTQYF	TGCAGTGCTTGGACTAGCGTGACAGATACGCAGTATTTT